This T cell receptor (beta chain) was profiled in a study of cytomegalovirus exposure and HLA in healthy donors. On the study more broadly: Earlier results showed 120 million or so unique TCR beta sequences derived from approximately 170 million T cells. Of all 400 or so donors who were genotyped, 70% to 85% belonged to the Caucasian-associated ancestry cluster. Findings and limits, study-wide: A previous analysis found most TCR beta V segments productive roughly 87% or roughly 30% of the time. The study recorded more than 150 TCR beta chains that were cytomegalovirus-associated.

V lost 3 bases, J lost 5 bases, and 16 bases lay in between. CDR1 is MNHEY and CDR2 is SVGAGI in the germline V gene. This CDR3 has 15 amino acids. About this clone: Its specificity is not known.

With 60 Vbeta and 13 Jbeta primers, the PCR was carried out. Data came from immunoSEQ multiplex PCR; TCRdb stores just in-frame clones and leaves some out. The repertoire has over 150,000 clones, roughly 76% of them found once; the top ten carry over 1.1%. This chain connects TRBV6-5 to TRBJ2-5, with D tentatively TRBD2 (7 bases). The sample was PBMCs. This receptor was taken from a man in his sixties in good health and CMV-seronegative. CDR3 DNA: TGTGCCAGCAGTTATAGTGGGGGGGCCGGGGAGACCCAGTACTTC. Its translation is CASSYSGGAGETQYF.